Below are 10 T cell receptor beta chains sequenced from a single sample in a study of T cells in localized non-small cell lung cancer. TCRdb keeps only in-frame clones here, not all; method: immunoSEQ multiplex PCR. Of approximately 12,000 clones in the sample, more than 70% were seen once. Material: peripheral blood, obtained before any cancer treatment. Every receptor here comes from a male donor aged 60 or over with stage I lung adenocarcinoma.

The chain is built from TRBV2 and TRBJ1-1; no firm D call. V dropped 2 bases and J dropped 0 bases, with 10 bases sitting between them. Germline lookup yields CDR1 SNHLY and CDR2 FYNNEI. The CDR3 runs to 15 residues. CDR3 nucleotides: TGTGCCAGCAGTGAAACCGGGTTCGTGAACACTGAAGCTTTCTTT. It encodes CASSETGFVNTEAFF.

V usage is TRBV7-3 and J usage is TRBJ2-3, with unresolved D. This CDR3 comprises 16 residues. Trimming cost V 1 base and J 5 bases, with 16 bases left between them. The germline V gene has CDR1 SGHTA and CDR2 FQGTGA. The CDR3 DNA reads TGTGCCAGCAGCTTAAGTGGCCTTTCCTCGGGAGATACGCAGTATTTT. It specifies CASSLSGLSSGDTQYF.

The rearrangement uses TRBV6-4 and TRBJ2-2, with TRBD1 matching over 8 bases. V was clipped by 7 bases and J by 3 bases; unmatched bases: 4. The CDR3 has 14 residues. In germline, CDR1 is MRHNA, CDR2 SNTAGT. CDR3 amino acids: CASKGTGDTGELFF. The CDR3 nucleotides read TGTGCCAGCAAGGGGACAGGAGACACCGGGGAGCTGTTTTTT.

The V gene is TRBV5-4, the J gene TRBJ2-7, with 7 bases matching TRBD1. The CDR3 contains 17 residues. With 7 bases clipped from V and 5 bases from J, the junction kept 21 bases outside the gene matches. Germline V gives CDR1 SGHNT, CDR2 YYREEE (reference sequence). The CDR3 region is CASEVSGTDPFRDEQYF. CDR3 DNA: TGTGCCAGCGAAGTTTCCGGGACAGATCCTTTTCGGGACGAGCAGTACTTC.

This rearrangement joins TRBV28 to TRBJ1-2; 7 bases are shared with TRBD1. The germline CDR1 and CDR2 sequences are MDHEN and SYDVKM. This CDR3 region has 14 residues. Unmatched junction bases numbered 12, after V lost 7 bases and J lost 7 bases. The CDR3, as DNA: TGTGCCAGCACCCAGACAGGGAAATTTGGTGGCTACACCTTC. Residues: CASTQTGKFGGYTF.

V usage is TRBV28 and J usage is TRBJ2-1; 9 positions match TRBD2. J lost 5 bases, V lost 5 bases, and 10 bases had no gene match. The V gene's germline CDR1 is MDHEN and CDR2 SYDVKM. The CDR3 is made up of 16 amino acids. The CDR3 coding sequence is TGTGCCAGCAGTCTCCCGGCGGCGGGAGGGCACAATGAGCAGTTCTTC. It encodes CASSLPAAGGHNEQFF.

The table lists this clone with a count of one. The rearrangement joins TRBV9 to TRBJ2-5; weak D call: TRBD2 (6 bases). The germline V gene encodes CDR1 SGDLS and CDR2 YYNGEE. CDR3 length: 14 residues. V was cut by 0 bases and J by 2 bases, with 8 bases left in between. CDR3 sequence reads: CASSVAGGQETQYF. DNA of the CDR3: TGTGCCAGCAGCGTAGCCGGGGGACAAGAGACCCAGTACTTC.

In this sample, this clone turned up a few times. The chain links TRBV2 to TRBJ1-3; TRBD1 might be the D (6 bases). The CDR3 covers 17 residues. Trimming took off 3 bases at V and 0 bases at J, with 15 bases between the two ends. The germline gives CDR1 SNHLY, CDR2 FYNNEI. Here the CDR3 reads CASSDRGGFLSGNTIYF. The CDR3 nucleotides read TGTGCCAGCAGTGACAGGGGCGGGTTTCTCTCTGGAAACACCATATATTTT.

This clone was recorded only once. The gene calls are TRBV9 and TRBJ2-1, with 14 bases fitting TRBD2. This CDR3 comprises 19 residues. Germline V gene sequence: CDR1 SGDLS, CDR2 YYNGEE. J lost 1 base, V lost 6 bases, and 12 bases had no gene match. Here the CDR3 reads CASTSRGLAGAGSYNEQFF. DNA of the CDR3: TGTGCCAGCACCTCCCGGGGACTAGCGGGAGCTGGGTCCTACAATGAGCAGTTCTTC.

The chain has TRBV30 and TRBJ2-5, with 11 bases lining up with TRBD2. Germline CDR1 GTSNPN, CDR2 SVGIG (reference sequence). The CDR3 extends over 15 amino acids. J was trimmed by 1 base and V by 2 bases; bases with no gene match: 3. The CDR3 is CAWSQGLAAQETQYF. CDR3 sequence (DNA): TGTGCCTGGAGTCAGGGACTAGCGGCCCAAGAGACCCAGTACTTC.